This T cell receptor beta chain was obtained from a study of blood T cells in healthy people across ages. Study-level results: Correlation between TCR beta diversity and naive T cell percentage was strong. There were more naive CD4+ cells and higher diversity in long-lived donors than in aged donors.

This clonotype was seen a handful of times. Antigen: not known. The second PCR ran 7 to 11 cycles with a sample-barcoded 5' primer and J-beta primers. MiXCR was run by TCRdb on the 5' RACE reads, yielding one entry per CDR3 protein. The repertoire includes 700,000 or so distinct CDR3 sequences, about 43% of them detected once, and around 32% sits in the top ten. V lost 5 bases to trimming and J lost 0 bases, with 4 bases between them. The CDR3 extends over 12 amino acids. From germline, CDR1 is MNHEY and CDR2 SVGEGT. The receptor was isolated from an elderly man in good health. Sequenced sample: blood. The V call is TRBV6-2 or TRBV6-3, the J call TRBJ1-1; D remains ambiguous. CDR3 in DNA: TGTGCCAGCAGTCAAGTGAACACTGAAGCTTTCTTT. It is translated as CASSQVNTEAFF.